The next 19 T cell receptor beta chains were all read from a single sample in a study of graft-versus-host responses after intestinal transplantation. Measured with immunoSEQ multiplex PCR; TCRdb has only the in-frame clones, and not every one. The repertoire holds some 8,700 clones, with approximately 33% as singletons. Sequenced here: alloreactive CD4+ T cells from a mixed lymphocyte reaction culture, sampled before intestinal transplant. Subset here: CFSE-low proliferating T cells sorted from roughly six-day pre-transplant mixed lymphocyte reaction (GvH or HvG direction). The receptors derive from a human patient who received an intestinal transplant.

The rearrangement uses TRBV18 and TRBJ2-3; 8 nucleotides agree with TRBD2. Germline V lookup: CDR1 KGHSH, CDR2 LQKENI. The CDR3 spans 15 residues. After removal of 1 base from V and 4 bases from J, the junction contained 4 bases not matched to a gene. The DNA of the CDR3 is TGTGCCAGCTCACCACAGCGGGAGTGGGCAGATACGCAGTATTTT. Its protein is CASSPQREWADTQYF.

Concerning this clone itself: Additional DNA sequences in this sample encode the identical CDR3. As DNA, the CDR3 is TGTGCCAGCAGTTTAAGGCCAGGAGGATCCTACGAGCAGTACTTC. Its protein product is CASSLRPGGSYEQYF. The chain employs TRBV27 and TRBJ2-7; D might be TRBD2 (5 bases). V was trimmed by 2 bases and J by 1 base, leaving 12 bases between them. There are 15 residues in the CDR3. Germline lookup yields CDR1 MNHEY and CDR2 SMNVEV (reference sequence).

V is TRBV6-1 and J is TRBJ2-3, with 7 bases identical to TRBD1. V gave up 7 bases and J gave up 4 bases; unmatched junction bases: 8. The CDR3 loop spans 14 amino acids. The germline V gene has CDR1 MNHNS and CDR2 SASEGT. The CDR3 DNA follows: TGTGCCAGCAAAGACAGGGATGAAGCAGATACGCAGTATTTT. This sequence encodes CASKDRDEADTQYF.

The gene calls are TRBV10-3 and TRBJ1-2; D may be TRBD1 (5 bases). V lost 6 bases, J lost 5 bases, and 7 bases lay in between. This CDR3 contains 11 residues. The V gene's germline CDR1 is ENHRY and CDR2 SYGVKD. CDR3 amino acids: CAISPGYGYTF. CDR3 DNA: TGTGCCATCAGCCCAGGGTATGGCTACACCTTC.

This clone was counted only a few times. The chain links TRBV5-5 to TRBJ1-1; no clear D gene. Trimming took off 0 bases at V and 0 bases at J, with 9 bases between the two ends. The CDR3 has 15 residues. Germline lookup yields CDR1 SGHKS and CDR2 YYEKEE (reference sequence). In nucleotides, the CDR3 is TGTGCCAGCAGCTTGGGTGCGATACTGAACACTGAAGCTTTCTTT. As protein: CASSLGAILNTEAFF.

This clone was found once. This chain joins TRBV6-5 and TRBJ1-5; a possible D gene is TRBD1 (5 bases). Between the trimmed V and J ends, which lost 8 bases and 3 bases, there was a span of 8 bases. There are 12 residues in the CDR3. Germline values: CDR1 MNHEY, CDR2 SVGAGI. The CDR3 DNA sequence: TGTGCCAGCGGGGGGGTCAATCAGCCCCAGCATTTT. It is translated as CASGGVNQPQHF.

V is TRBV27 and J is TRBJ2-7; D is unresolved. CDR1 and CDR2 from the germline V gene are MNHEY and SMNVEV (reference sequence). Trimming cost V 2 bases and J 0 bases, with 11 bases left between them. The CDR3 consists of 15 residues. The CDR3 here is CASSLRPGSSYEQYF. The CDR3 DNA sequence: TGTGCCAGCAGTTTAAGACCAGGAAGCTCCTACGAGCAGTACTTC.

With respect to this clone: Other DNA sequences in the same sample also yield this CDR3. This chain joins TRBV7-3 and TRBJ2-2, with D unresolved. The CDR3 extends over 11 amino acids. The V and J ends lost 4 bases and 8 bases respectively, with 5 bases between them. CDR1 and CDR2 (germline): SGHTA, FQGTGA. The DNA of the CDR3 is TGTGCCAGCAGCTCGAGGGGGGAGCTGTTTTTT. The encoded protein is CASSSRGELFF.

This clone was observed a handful of times. The rearrangement uses TRBV28 and TRBJ2-7; the match to TRBD1 covers 7 bases. The germline gives CDR1 MDHEN, CDR2 SYDVKM. The CDR3 sequence is 15 residues long. J was trimmed by 4 bases and V by 7 bases; bases with no gene match: 13. In nucleotides, the CDR3 is TGTGCCAGCACCCCAGAAGGGACAGCTACTTACGAGCAGTACTTC. It codes for CASTPEGTATYEQYF.

This rearrangement joins TRBV30 to TRBJ1-5; tentative D call: TRBD1 (6 bases). The germline V gene encodes CDR1 GTSNPN and CDR2 SVGIG (reference sequence). This CDR3 comprises 13 residues. V was pared by 0 bases and J by 4 bases, with 7 bases between. DNA for the CDR3: TGTGCCTGGAGTGTAAGGGGGAATCAGCCCCAGCATTTT. Translating it yields CAWSVRGNQPQHF.

The chain recombines TRBV18 with TRBJ2-2; tentatively, D is TRBD2 (6 bases). Germline V lookup: CDR1 KGHSH, CDR2 LQKENI. Trimming shortened V by 3 bases and J by 2 bases, and 16 bases separated the two germline ends. The CDR3 length is 17 residues. CDR3 sequence (DNA): TGTGCCAGCTCACCGCTCCGGGGGACGCCTAACACCGGGGAGCTGTTTTTT. Translating gives CASSPLRGTPNTGELFF.

The V gene is TRBV10-1, the J gene TRBJ1-5, with D unclear. The CDR3 contains 15 residues. Germline CDR1 is WNHNN and CDR2 is SYGVQD (reference sequence). V lost 10 bases to trimming and J lost 1 base, with 17 bases between them. Written as DNA, the CDR3 is TGCGCCACCCTGATTTACGGGAGAAGCAATCAGCCCCAGCATTTT. Protein: CATLIYGRSNQPQHF.

This clone ranks as medium-sized. V and J are TRBV6-5 and TRBJ2-3; D is possibly TRBD2 (6 bases). CDR1 and CDR2 (germline): MNHEY, SVGAGI. Trimming pared 2 bases from V and 0 bases from J, leaving 12 bases between. This CDR3 is built from 16 residues. CDR3 region: CASSYGRGPSTDTQYF. CDR3 DNA sequence: TGTGCCAGCAGTTACGGGCGGGGCCCTAGCACAGATACGCAGTATTTT.

This chain uses TRBV29-1 with TRBJ2-5; TRBD1 might be the D (5 bases). From germline, CDR1 is SQVTM and CDR2 ANQGSEA. This CDR3 region has 17 residues. V was pared by 3 bases and J by 0 bases, with 20 bases between. The CDR3 DNA sequence: TGCAGCGTTGACGATACCGCTGGACACCGTGACCAAGAGACCCAGTACTTC. Its translation is CSVDDTAGHRDQETQYF.

A remark on this clone: One end of the junction fails to match germline, which may point to a read error. This chain joins TRBV5-1 and TRBJ2-6, with D possibly matching TRBD1 (6 bases). The germline V gene has CDR1 SGHRS and CDR2 YFSETQ. The CDR3 runs 18 residues. The CDR3 region is CATSAMGTWFSGANVLTF. For the CDR3, the DNA is TGCGCCACCAGCGCGATGGGGACATGGTTCTCTGGGGCCAACGTCCTGACTTTC.

This clone appeared a few times. This sequence joins TRBV5-1 and TRBJ2-7; D is possibly TRBD2 (6 bases). CDR1 is SGHRS, CDR2 YFSETQ, per germline. The CDR3 has 17 amino acids. V lost 4 bases, J lost 0 bases, and 20 bases lay in between. Here the CDR3 reads CASSHGPGTLSSYEQYF. Here the CDR3 DNA reads TGCGCCAGCAGCCACGGACCAGGGACTTTGAGCTCCTACGAGCAGTACTTC.

V is TRBV5-1 and J is TRBJ2-4; 13 bases are shared with TRBD2. V lost 0 bases, J lost 6 bases, and 3 bases stayed unmatched. Germline-derived CDR1 and CDR2 are SGHRS and YFSETQ. The length of the CDR3 is 16 residues. Here the CDR3 DNA reads TGCGCCAGCAGCTTGGGGACTAGCGGGAGTAGAAACATTCAGTACTTC. Its protein product is CASSLGTSGSRNIQYF.

The chain carries TRBV5-1 and TRBJ2-3; TRBD1 is a possible D gene (5 bases). The ends were cut back, 0 bases at V and 1 base at J, with 12 bases in the middle. Germline-derived CDR1 and CDR2 are SGHRS and YFSETQ. There are 16 residues in the CDR3. The CDR3 bases are TGCGCCAGCAGCTTGGAGGGGCTAGTGGGCACAGATACGCAGTATTTT. Protein: CASSLEGLVGTDTQYF.

This clone is labeled medium-sized. The chain links TRBV18 to TRBJ1-2, with 10 bases identical to TRBD1. The CDR3 consists of 14 residues. Trimming at V came to 2 bases and at J to 4 bases, leaving 1 base not matched to a gene. Germline CDR1 KGHSH, CDR2 LQKENI. CDR3 in amino acids: CASSPGQGGYGYTF. CDR3 DNA: TGTGCCAGCTCACCAGGACAGGGGGGCTATGGCTACACCTTC.